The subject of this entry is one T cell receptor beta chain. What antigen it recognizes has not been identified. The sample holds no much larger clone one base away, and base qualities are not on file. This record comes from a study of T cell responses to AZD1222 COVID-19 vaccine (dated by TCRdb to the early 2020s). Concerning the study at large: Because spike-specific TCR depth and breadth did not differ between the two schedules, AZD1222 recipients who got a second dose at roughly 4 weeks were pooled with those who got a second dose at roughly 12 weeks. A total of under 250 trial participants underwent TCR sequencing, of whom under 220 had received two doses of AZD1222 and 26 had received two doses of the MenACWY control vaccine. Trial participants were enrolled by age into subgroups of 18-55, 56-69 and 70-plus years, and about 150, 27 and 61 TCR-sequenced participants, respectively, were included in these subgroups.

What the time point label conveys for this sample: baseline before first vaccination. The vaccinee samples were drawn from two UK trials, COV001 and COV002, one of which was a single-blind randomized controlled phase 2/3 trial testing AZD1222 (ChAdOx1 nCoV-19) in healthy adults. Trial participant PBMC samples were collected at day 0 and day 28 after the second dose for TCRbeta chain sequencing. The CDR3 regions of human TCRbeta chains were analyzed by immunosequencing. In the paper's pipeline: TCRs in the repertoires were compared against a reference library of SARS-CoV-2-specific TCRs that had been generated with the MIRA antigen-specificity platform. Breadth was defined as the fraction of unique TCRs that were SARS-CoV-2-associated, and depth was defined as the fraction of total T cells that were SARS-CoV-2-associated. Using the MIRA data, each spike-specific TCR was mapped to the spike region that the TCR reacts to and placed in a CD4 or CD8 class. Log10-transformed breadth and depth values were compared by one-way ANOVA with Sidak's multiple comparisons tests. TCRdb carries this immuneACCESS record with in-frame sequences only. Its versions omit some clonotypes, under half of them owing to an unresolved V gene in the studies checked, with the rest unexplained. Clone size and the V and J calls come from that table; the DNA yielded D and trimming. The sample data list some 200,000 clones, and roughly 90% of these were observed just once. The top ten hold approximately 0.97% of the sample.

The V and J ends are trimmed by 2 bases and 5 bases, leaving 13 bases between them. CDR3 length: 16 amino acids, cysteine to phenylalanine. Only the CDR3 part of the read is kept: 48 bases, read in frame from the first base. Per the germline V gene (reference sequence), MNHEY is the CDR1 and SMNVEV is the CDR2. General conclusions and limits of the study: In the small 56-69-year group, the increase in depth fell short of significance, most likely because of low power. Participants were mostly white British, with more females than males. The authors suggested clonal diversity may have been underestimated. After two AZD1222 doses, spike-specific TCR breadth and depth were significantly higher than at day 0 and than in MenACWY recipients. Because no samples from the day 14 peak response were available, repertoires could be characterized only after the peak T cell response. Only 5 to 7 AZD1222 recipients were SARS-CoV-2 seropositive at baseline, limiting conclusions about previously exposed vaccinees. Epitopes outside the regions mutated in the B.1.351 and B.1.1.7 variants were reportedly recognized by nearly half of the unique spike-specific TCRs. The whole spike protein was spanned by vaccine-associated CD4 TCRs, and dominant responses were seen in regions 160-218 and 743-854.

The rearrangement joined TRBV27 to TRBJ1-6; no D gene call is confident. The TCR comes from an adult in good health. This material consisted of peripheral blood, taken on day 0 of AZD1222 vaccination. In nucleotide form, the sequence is TGTGCCAGCAGTTTAGTCCGCAGTAACAATAATTCACCCCTCCACTTT. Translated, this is CASSLVRSNNNSPLHF.